The T cell receptor (beta chain) described here comes from a study of metastatic and nonmetastatic thyroid tumors. Across the study: Repertoire data that came from the blood and tumor or nodule tissue of malignant and benign thyroid patients were compared.

Study outcomes and limitations: Within blood and tumor, benign nodules reportedly had significantly lower TCR beta diversity than malignant thyroid tumors did.

Among the patients, none had received any treatment before thyroid surgery. Methods used by the authors: The authors used CDR3 differences across clinicopathological groups to build a distant-metastasis classifier for papillary thyroid cancer. Using MiXCR, TCRdb reanalyzed the PCR reads. For this entry, the V and J calls and clone size follow TCRdb and not the study's own pipeline. The table has approximately 17,000 clones, under 30% seen once; the top ten hold roughly 13%. This clone was counted between two and nine times. Its cognate antigen is unknown. The sequence was collected from a female donor with papillary thyroid cancer or a benign thyroid nodule (not recorded which). Some clones in this sample may be carry-over from other donors' samples. Sequencing was carried out using adjacent normal tissue.

CDR3 in amino acids: CASSQVGFSYEQYF. The CDR3 DNA reads TGTGCCAGCAGCCAAGTCGGGTTTTCCTACGAGCAGTACTTC. This rearrangement joins TRBV14 to TRBJ2-7; D remains ambiguous. The CDR3 totals 14 residues. Germline CDR1 and CDR2: SGHDN and FVKESK. V was shortened by 1 base and J by 1 base, with 8 bases between the two germline ends.